The 30 T cell receptor beta chains reported below all come from one sample, sequenced in a study of post-analysis software for immune sequencing data. Study outcomes and limitations: The five TRBV segments detected at higher frequency in patients than in controls included TRBV5-6, TRBV5-1 and TRBV20-1.

The antigens these receptors bind are not known. Unique molecular identifiers were present in the TCR beta cDNA libraries. Via MiXCR, TCRdb re-called the PCR reads, giving one row per CDR3 protein. Among roughly 800,000 distinct CDR3 sequences listed, 25% to 30% were seen once. The sequencing input was blood. The receptors derive from a girl between 5 and 17 years old with multiple sclerosis.

J is TRBJ2-3 and V is TRBV4-3; D is possibly TRBD1 (5 bases). Germline loops: CDR1 LGHNA, CDR2 YSLEER. V shed 1 base and J shed 4 bases, with 15 bases lying between them. The CDR3 is 16 residues long. In DNA, the CDR3 is TGCGCCAGCAGCCAAGGCCCCTCCCGACAGTCAGATACGCAGTATTTT. This gives the protein CASSQGPSRQSDTQYF.

The chain combines TRBV18 with TRBJ1-1, with 9 bases fitting TRBD1. The CDR3 length is 16 residues. Per germline, CDR1 KGHSH and CDR2 LQKENI. With V trimmed by 8 bases and J by 1 base, 11 bases remained unmatched. In DNA, the CDR3 is TGTGCCAGCCCATCTGGACAGGGGCGCCAGAACACTGAAGCTTTCTTT. Its protein is CASPSGQGRQNTEAFF.

The sample holds a few counts of this clonotype. The chain is built from TRBV28 and TRBJ1-5; TRBD1 aligns across 7 bases. V lost 5 bases and J lost 0; bases outside the gene matches: 7. CDR1 is MDHEN and CDR2 is SYDVKM in the germline V gene. This CDR3 has 16 residues. DNA of the CDR3: TGTGCCAGCAGTACTAAGACAGGGATTAGCAATCAGCCCCAGCATTTT. It translates to CASSTKTGISNQPQHF.

On this clonotype itself: One end of the junction does not line up with germline, which may come from a read error. The chain joins TRBV6-5 to TRBJ2-5, with 11 bases aligning to TRBD1. Germline values: CDR1 MNHEY, CDR2 SVGAGI. This CDR3 has 15 residues. CDR3 bases: TGTACCAGCAGTTCCCGGGACAGGGGGCAAGAGACCCAGTACTTC. Translating it yields CTSSSRDRGQETQYF.

This sequence joins TRBV5-1 and TRBJ2-7; 7 nucleotides line up with TRBD1. V dropped 0 bases and J dropped 0; count of bases not matched to a gene: 6. The germline V gene encodes CDR1 SGHRS and CDR2 YFSETQ. The CDR3 runs 16 residues. The CDR3 loop reads CASSLVGTESSYEQYF. The CDR3 bases are TGCGCCAGCAGCTTGGTGGGGACAGAAAGCTCCTACGAGCAGTACTTC.

The chain couples TRBV6-5 to TRBJ2-3; D is unclear. This CDR3 has 15 amino acids. The germline V and J ends were trimmed by 2 bases and 1 base, with 10 bases remaining between them. Germline CDR1 is MNHEY and CDR2 is SVGAGI. This chain's CDR3 is CASSYLRGGTDTQYF. As DNA, the CDR3 is TGTGCCAGCAGTTACCTACGAGGAGGCACAGATACGCAGTATTTT.

The J gene is TRBJ1-2, the V gene TRBV6-5; 7 bases map to TRBD1. CDR3 length equals 14 residues. V shed 2 bases, J shed 5 bases, and the junction held 5 bases outside the gene matches. Germline CDR1 is MNHEY and CDR2 is SVGAGI. The CDR3 region has the DNA TGTGCCAGCAGTTACGACAGGGTTGAGTATGGCTACACCTTC. This translates into CASSYDRVEYGYTF.

In its sample, this clonotype was seen many times. The V and J genes are TRBV29-1 and TRBJ2-1, with D maybe TRBD1 (6 bases). The germline gives CDR1 SQVTM, CDR2 ANQGSEA. This CDR3 region has 13 residues. V lost 7 bases and J 0 bases, leaving 10 bases between the germline ends. DNA for the CDR3: TGCAGCGGACAGGCAAGCTCCTACAATGAGCAGTTCTTC. This codes for CSGQASSYNEQFF.

This chain connects TRBV20-1 to TRBJ2-1, with D unclear. The CDR3 runs to 14 residues. The V and J ends lost 2 bases and 4 bases respectively, with 12 bases between them. CDR1 is DFQATT, CDR2 SNEGSKA, per germline (reference sequence). CDR3 protein: CSARSSETYNEQFF. CDR3 nucleotides: TGCAGTGCTAGATCGAGCGAAACTTACAATGAGCAGTTCTTC.

The chain joins TRBV29-1 to TRBJ1-2, with 9 bases matching TRBD1. The CDR3 contains 15 residues. Unmatched junction bases numbered 12, after V lost 6 bases and J lost 4 bases. Germline lookup yields CDR1 SQVTM and CDR2 ANQGSEA. This CDR3 is CSVQDRGKNSYGYTF. DNA for the CDR3: TGCAGCGTCCAGGACAGGGGAAAAAATAGCTATGGCTACACCTTC.

The gene calls are TRBV6-5 and TRBJ1-1; TRBD1 matches 7 bases. The germline CDR1 and CDR2 sequences are MNHEY and SVGAGI. This CDR3 is 14 amino acids long. After removal of 4 bases from V and 4 bases from J, the junction contained 6 bases not matched to a gene. The CDR3 reads CASSLIRGSTEAFF. In DNA, the CDR3 is TGTGCCAGCAGTTTAATCAGGGGGAGCACTGAAGCTTTCTTT.

The V gene is TRBV2, the J gene TRBJ2-7, with 8 positions matching TRBD1. TRBJ2-5 matches the DNA end more closely, so the J call is doubtful. The germline V gene encodes CDR1 SNHLY and CDR2 FYNNEI. This CDR3 comprises 16 residues. The CDR3 DNA follows: TGTGCCAGCCACCCTGGGACAGGTTATCCCCAAGAGACCCAGTACTTC. Its protein product is CASHPGTGYPQETQYF.

This clonotype has more than one count but fewer than ten. The chain carries TRBV7-2 and TRBJ2-1, with TRBD2 matching 16 bases. This CDR3 is 18 amino acids long. Germline V gives CDR1 SGHTA, CDR2 FQGNSA. V gave up 5 bases and J gave up 6 bases; unmatched junction bases: 10. CDR3 nucleotide sequence: TGTGCCAGCAGCCCACTCGGGACTAGCGGGAGGGCTGGCAATGAGCAGTTCTTC. Translating it yields CASSPLGTSGRAGNEQFF.

This clonotype was counted only a few times. V usage is TRBV20-1 and J usage is TRBJ1-5; D ambiguous. Per the germline V gene, CDR1 is DFQATT and CDR2 is SNEGSKA (reference sequence). The CDR3 loop spans 13 amino acids. Trimming left V 4 bases short and J 0 bases short, with 7 bases between. This CDR3 is CSATEYSNQPQHF. The CDR3 DNA sequence: TGCAGTGCTACAGAGTATAGCAATCAGCCCCAGCATTTT.

This clonotype has only a few counts. One end of the junction does not line up with germline, which may come from a read error. The genes are TRBV6-5 and TRBJ2-1; 12 bases align to TRBD2. Germline V gene data show CDR1 as MNHEY and CDR2 as SVGAGI. This CDR3 region has 19 residues. This CDR3 is CVSSYRGTSGPSRSIEQFF. The CDR3 coding sequence is TGTGTCAGCAGTTATAGGGGGACTAGCGGGCCCTCCCGCTCCATTGAGCAGTTCTTC.

This clonotype was recorded a few times. This rearrangement joins TRBV7-9 to TRBJ1-5; D gene ambiguous. The CDR3 length is 15 residues. V lost 3 bases and J 0 bases, leaving 9 bases between the germline ends. Germline CDR1 and CDR2: SEHNR and FQNEAQ (reference sequence). CDR3 residues: CASSLGSYSNQPQHF. The CDR3 DNA reads as TGTGCCAGCAGCTTGGGGTCTTATAGCAATCAGCCCCAGCATTTT.

This chain links TRBV7-9 with TRBJ2-7; 9 bases match TRBD1. V shed 5 bases, J shed 0 bases, and the junction held 8 bases outside the gene matches. Per the germline V gene, CDR1 is SEHNR and CDR2 is FQNEAQ (reference sequence). The CDR3 is made up of 16 amino acids. CDR3 protein: CASSLRTGESSYEQYF. The CDR3 DNA is TGTGCCAGCAGCCTCAGGACAGGGGAGAGCTCCTACGAGCAGTACTTC.

The chain has TRBV7-2 and TRBJ2-5, with D perhaps TRBD1 (6 bases). Trimming took 3 bases from V and 5 from J, leaving 16 bases between them. The length of the CDR3 is 15 residues. From germline, CDR1 is SGHTA and CDR2 FQGNSA. CDR3 nucleotides: TGTGCCAGCAGCTTGGTCAGGGGATTGTGGGAGACCCAGTACTTC. Residues: CASSLVRGLWETQYF.

At least ten counts were recorded for this clonotype. The genes are TRBV20-1 and TRBJ2-1; TRBD2 matches 11 bases. With 5 bases clipped from V and 9 bases from J, the junction kept 6 bases outside the gene matches. The CDR3 extends over 13 amino acids. From germline, CDR1 is DFQATT and CDR2 SNEGSKA (reference sequence). CDR3 region: CSALGTSGSEQFF. CDR3 DNA sequence: TGCAGTGCTTTGGGGACTAGCGGAAGTGAGCAGTTCTTC.

This clonotype was counted only a few times. The chain recombines TRBV4-3 with TRBJ2-3, with D unresolved. Trimming cost V 1 base and J 7 bases, with 12 bases left between them. Germline CDR1 reads LGHNA; CDR2 reads YSLEER. This CDR3 has 14 residues. The CDR3 sequence: CASSQAVFGNTQYF. As DNA, the CDR3 is TGCGCCAGCAGCCAAGCGGTATTCGGAAATACGCAGTATTTT.

The chain joins TRBV7-9 to TRBJ2-7, with TRBD1 identical over 9 bases. The V and J ends lost 6 bases and 2 bases, in that order; junction bases with no gene match: 8. Germline CDR1 is SEHNR and CDR2 is FQNEAQ (reference sequence). The CDR3 length is 15 residues. CDR3 DNA sequence: TGTGCCAGCAGACTGAGGACAGGGGAACCCTACGAGCAGTACTTC. Translation gives CASRLRTGEPYEQYF. The whole variable domain, remainder taken from reference TRBV7-9 and TRBJ2-7, is DTGVSQNPRHKITKRGQNVTFRCDPISEHNRLYWYRQTLGQGPEFLTYFQNEAQLEKSRLLSDRFSAERPKGSFSTLEIQRTEQGDSAMYLCASRLRTGEPYEQYFGPGTRLTVT.

This clonotype appeared a few times. V is TRBV28 and J is TRBJ2-3, with 14 bases fitting TRBD2. Germline V gene sequence: CDR1 MDHEN, CDR2 SYDVKM. The CDR3 loop spans 16 amino acids. The J segment lost 2 bases and the V segment lost 5 bases, leaving 3 bases of the junction unmatched. CDR3 sequence (DNA): TGTGCCAGCAGTCGACTAGCGGGAGGGCCCACAGATACGCAGTATTTT. Its translation is CASSRLAGGPTDTQYF.

The rearrangement links TRBV20-1 to TRBJ2-7, with 8 bases aligning to TRBD2. CDR1 and CDR2 from the germline V gene are DFQATT and SNEGSKA (reference sequence). The J segment lost 4 bases and the V segment lost 0 bases, leaving 11 bases of the junction unmatched. This CDR3 has 16 amino acids. The DNA of the CDR3 is TGCAGTGCTAGAGATCCCGGCGGGAGGTTGTGGTACGAGCAGTACTTC. This translates into CSARDPGGRLWYEQYF.

The V call is TRBV6-6, the J call TRBJ2-5; D may be TRBD1 (6 bases). Between the trimmed V and J ends, which lost 1 base and 2 bases, there was a span of 11 bases. This CDR3 contains 15 residues. Germline CDR1 reads MNHNY; CDR2 reads SVGAGI (reference sequence). CDR3 DNA: TGTGCCAGCAGTTACTTGCGGACAGAACAAGAGACCCAGTACTTC. It encodes CASSYLRTEQETQYF.

This clonotype showed up just a few times. The chain is built from TRBV20-1 and TRBJ2-7, with 9 bases fitting TRBD1. V was pared by 5 bases and J by 5 bases, with 13 bases of the junction left unmatched. CDR1 is DFQATT and CDR2 is SNEGSKA in the germline V gene (reference sequence). CDR3 size: 15 residues. CDR3 residues: CSAYDRDRDYHEQYF. The CDR3 nucleotides are TGCAGTGCTTACGACCGGGACAGGGATTACCACGAGCAGTACTTC.

This clonotype was seen only a few times. This sequence joins TRBV7-2 and TRBJ1-6, with a possible D match to TRBD1 (6 bases). The CDR3 runs to 15 residues. Trimming cost V 0 bases and J 7 bases, with 10 bases left between them. CDR1 SGHTA and CDR2 FQGNSA come from the germline V gene. Here the CDR3 reads CASSLAPGQNSPLHF. Written as DNA, the CDR3 is TGTGCCAGCAGCTTAGCGCCCGGACAGAATTCACCCCTCCACTTT.

This clonotype was seen a few times. The chain has TRBV12-3 or TRBV12-4 and TRBJ2-5, with D perhaps matching TRBD1 or TRBD2 (6 bases each). Trimming took 5 bases from V and 4 from J, leaving 14 bases between them. The CDR3 length is 14 residues. The CDR3 is CASSRGTTRETQYF. The CDR3 DNA sequence: TGTGCCAGCAGTCGCGGGACAACCAGAGAGACCCAGTACTTC.

The chain has TRBV5-1 and TRBJ2-7, with unresolved D. The CDR3 runs to 14 residues. V lost 0 bases and J lost 2, with 9 bases in between. CDR1 is SGHRS, CDR2 YFSETQ, per germline. CDR3 amino acids: CASSLGHSTYEQYF. The CDR3 DNA sequence: TGCGCCAGCAGCTTGGGACACTCTACCTACGAGCAGTACTTC.

The chain links TRBV9 to TRBJ2-5; the match to TRBD1 covers 8 bases. In germline, CDR1 is SGDLS, CDR2 YYNGEE. CDR3 length: 15 residues. V was clipped by 0 bases and J by 5 bases; unmatched bases: 6. The CDR3, as DNA: TGTGCCAGCAGCGTAGTCCCAGGGGGCCCGGAGACCCAGTACTTC. Translated: CASSVVPGGPETQYF.

The CDR3 coding sequence is TGCAGTGCTAGGGGTTGGACAGGGAGGTCTGGGGCCAACGTCCTGACTTTC. Its translation: CSARGWTGRSGANVLTF. J is TRBJ2-6 and V is TRBV20-1; TRBD1 agrees at 8 bases. The germline V gene encodes CDR1 DFQATT and CDR2 SNEGSKA (reference sequence). This CDR3 has 17 amino acids. Losses at the gene ends were 3 bases for V and 1 base for J; bases not matched to a gene: 8.